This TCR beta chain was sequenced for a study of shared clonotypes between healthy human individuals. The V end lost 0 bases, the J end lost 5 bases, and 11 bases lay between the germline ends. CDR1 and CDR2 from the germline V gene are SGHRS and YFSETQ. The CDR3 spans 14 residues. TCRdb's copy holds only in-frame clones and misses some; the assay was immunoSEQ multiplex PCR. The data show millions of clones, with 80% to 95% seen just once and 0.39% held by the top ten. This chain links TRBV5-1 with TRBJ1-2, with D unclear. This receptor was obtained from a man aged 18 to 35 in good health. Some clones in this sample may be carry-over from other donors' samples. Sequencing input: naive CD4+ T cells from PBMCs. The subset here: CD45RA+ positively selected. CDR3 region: CASSLVGSGYGYTF. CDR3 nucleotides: TGCGCCAGCAGCTTGGTCGGCAGCGGATATGGCTACACCTTC.